Included here is one T cell receptor (beta chain) sequence, with context. Its specificity is unknown. The repertoire was sequenced with immunoSEQ multiplex PCR; TCRdb's copy has only in-frame clones and lacks some. The table shows about 89,000 clones, with about nine tenths occurring only once. The CDR3 is 16 amino acids. V was clipped by 4 bases and J by 2 bases; unmatched bases: 11. The V gene's germline CDR1 is MNHEY and CDR2 SVGAGI. The sample comes from a study of graft-versus-host responses after intestinal transplantation. The source is a human donor who received an intestinal transplant. Sequencing was performed on unstimulated CD4+ T cells sorted from spleen or lymph node cells, taken before intestinal transplant. This chain joins TRBV6-5 and TRBJ2-7; TRBD1 agrees at 7 bases. The CDR3 loop reads CASSSTPGTATYEQYF. The CDR3 DNA sequence: TGTGCCAGCAGTTCAACCCCCGGGACAGCGACCTACGAGCAGTACTTC.